These 19 T cell receptor beta chains originate from one sample sequenced in a study of blood T cell repertoires in COVID-19 (TCRdb year 2020). The library was made by the immunoSEQ multiplex PCR assay. Drawn from immuneACCESS, this table holds only the in-frame rearrangements with V and J called that TCRdb kept. Clones are partly lost; checked studies trace under half to an unresolved V gene and leave the rest unexplained. A total of hundreds of thousands of clones appear in this sample, over 70% of them only once. The ten largest clonotypes hold around 7.8% of the sample. The sample consisted of peripheral blood. Receptors were obtained from a human donor in a cohort sampled during active COVID-19.

V and J are TRBV9 and TRBJ2-4; D might be TRBD1 (5 bases). The CDR3 contains 15 residues. Germline V CDR1 and CDR2: SGDLS, YYNGEE. V gave up 5 bases and J gave up 1 base, with 13 bases separating them. The CDR3 DNA reads as TGTGCCAGCAGTAGGGGCTCGGTGGCCAAAAACATTCAGTACTTC. Amino acids: CASSRGSVAKNIQYF. Based on the CDR3 plus reference TRBV9 and TRBJ2-4, the full variable domain is DSGVTQTPKHLITATGQRVTLRCSPRSGDLSVYWYQQSLDQGLQFLIQYYNGEERAKGNILERFSAQQFPDLHSELNLSSLELGDSALYFCASSRGSVAKNIQYFGAGTRLSVL.

This chain links TRBV28 with TRBJ1-2; D gene unclear. Trimming left V 7 bases short and J 4 bases short, with 13 bases between. This CDR3 contains 13 residues. Germline-derived CDR1 and CDR2 are MDHEN and SYDVKM. The CDR3 region is CASKKDGSYGYTF. CDR3 nucleotide sequence: TGTGCCAGCAAGAAGGACGGGAGCTATGGCTACACCTTC.

The V gene is TRBV6-5, the J gene TRBJ2-1; 11 bases are shared with TRBD2. Per germline, CDR1 MNHEY and CDR2 SVGAGI. Trimming took 1 base from V and 5 from J; bases not matched to a gene: 4. The CDR3 totals 16 residues. The DNA of the CDR3 is TGTGCCAGCAGTTACTTCGCACTAGCGGGGGACAATGAGCAGTTCTTC. Its translation is CASSYFALAGDNEQFF.

The V gene is TRBV7-6, the J gene TRBJ2-1; D is possibly TRBD2 (6 bases). The germline V and J ends were trimmed by 1 base and 7 bases, with 17 bases remaining between them. The CDR3 totals 16 residues. Looked up from germline, CDR1 is SGHVS and CDR2 is FNYEAQ. DNA of the CDR3: TGTGCCAGCAGCTTAGGAGTAGGAGGGAGTGGGAATGAGCAGTTCTTC. As protein: CASSLGVGGSGNEQFF.

The chain couples TRBV28 to TRBJ1-2, with D hard to call. V lost 7 bases to trimming and J lost 1 base, with 16 bases between them. The germline CDR1 and CDR2 sequences are MDHEN and SYDVKM. The length of the CDR3 is 15 residues. CDR3: CASTNSGEINYGYTF. DNA for the CDR3: TGTGCCAGCACCAATTCCGGGGAAATTAACTATGGCTACACCTTC.

The V and J genes are TRBV9 and TRBJ2-3; TRBD1 might be the D (6 bases). This CDR3 contains 15 residues. Germline V gene data show CDR1 as SGDLS and CDR2 as YYNGEE. Between the trimmed V and J ends, which lost 0 bases and 4 bases, there was a span of 12 bases. In DNA, the CDR3 is TGTGCCAGCAGCGTAGTCGGTGGGGGCCCAGATACGCAGTATTTT. As protein: CASSVVGGGPDTQYF.

V usage is TRBV6-4 and J usage is TRBJ2-3; D is perhaps TRBD2 (6 bases). V shed 3 bases and J shed 0 bases, with 10 bases lying between them. The CDR3 consists of 15 residues. The germline V gene encodes CDR1 MRHNA and CDR2 SNTAGT. CDR3 in amino acids: CASSEAGTSTDTQYF. Here the CDR3 DNA reads TGTGCCAGCAGTGAGGCGGGAACTAGCACAGATACGCAGTATTTT.

The V and J genes are TRBV19 and TRBJ2-4; D might be TRBD1 (5 bases). Germline lookup yields CDR1 LNHDA and CDR2 SQIVND (reference sequence). V lost 2 bases to trimming and J lost 1 base, with 9 bases between them. CDR3 size: 15 residues. The CDR3 bases are TGTGCCAGTAGTATAAGGGGAATTGCCAAAAACATTCAGTACTTC. This sequence encodes CASSIRGIAKNIQYF.

A single count supports this clone. This chain connects TRBV6-1 to TRBJ2-2, with D hard to call. V lost 2 bases to trimming and J lost 4 bases, with 11 bases between them. From germline, CDR1 is MNHNS and CDR2 SASEGT. This CDR3 has 15 residues. The chain's CDR3 is CASSEQPRSTGELFF. Here the CDR3 DNA reads TGTGCCAGCAGTGAACAGCCCCGGAGCACCGGGGAGCTGTTTTTT.

Concerning this clone itself: Different DNA sequences within this sample yield the same CDR3. The J gene is TRBJ2-5, the V gene TRBV11-2; tentatively, D is TRBD1 (6 bases). Germline V gives CDR1 SGHAT, CDR2 FQNNGV. The CDR3 is made up of 14 amino acids. The V end lost 3 bases, the J end lost 2 bases, and 10 bases lay between the germline ends. CDR3 region: CASSLRDNQETQYF. CDR3 nucleotides: TGTGCCAGCAGCTTGAGGGACAATCAAGAGACCCAGTACTTC.

The chain is built from TRBV15 and TRBJ2-3; TRBD2 matches at 11 bases. The CDR3 runs 18 residues. Unmatched junction bases numbered 9, after V lost 0 bases and J lost 4 bases. CDR1 is LNHNV and CDR2 is YYDKDF in the germline V gene (reference sequence). CDR3 sequence reads: CATSREGASGGPADTQYF. In DNA, the CDR3 is TGTGCCACCAGCAGAGAAGGGGCTAGCGGGGGGCCCGCAGATACGCAGTATTTT.

This chain links TRBV2 with TRBJ1-4; 9 nucleotides line up with TRBD1. V was pared by 6 bases and J by 7 bases, with 3 bases of the junction left unmatched. CDR3 length equals 13 residues. Per germline, CDR1 SNHLY and CDR2 FYNNEI. Here the CDR3 reads CASRGDRAEKLFF. The CDR3 bases are TGTGCCAGCAGGGGGGACAGGGCTGAAAAACTGTTTTTT.

To note about this clone: One junction end disagrees with the germline gene, perhaps due to a read error. J is TRBJ2-2 and V is TRBV18, with TRBD2 identical over 12 bases. The CDR3 sequence is 17 residues long. The germline V gene has CDR1 KGHSH and CDR2 LQKENI. DNA for the CDR3: TGTGCCAGCTCGCCACCGGGACTAGCGGGCGCCACCGGGGAGCTGTTTTTT. It is translated as CASSPPGLAGATGELFF.

The chain is built from TRBV19 and TRBJ2-7; D is uncertain. This CDR3 is built from 13 residues. The ends were cut back, 3 bases at V and 2 bases at J, with 8 bases in the middle. Per the germline V gene, CDR1 is LNHDA and CDR2 is SQIVND (reference sequence). The CDR3 DNA is TGTGCCAGTAGTATGGGCCTTACCTACGAGCAGTACTTC. Its protein product is CASSMGLTYEQYF.

CDR3 in amino acids: CASSLVQGVEAFF. CDR3 nucleotides: TGTGCCAGCAGCTTAGTGCAGGGCGTTGAAGCTTTCTTT. J is TRBJ1-1 and V is TRBV7-2; D perhaps matches TRBD1 (5 bases). The V gene lost 1 base and the J gene lost 7 bases, with 10 bases spanning the gap. The CDR3 length is 13 residues. CDR1 is SGHTA, CDR2 FQGNSA, per germline. The full variable domain, in which reference TRBV7-2 and TRBJ1-1 provide the parts outside the CDR3, is GAGVSQSPSNKVTEKGKDVELRCDPISGHTALYWYRQSLGQGLEFLIYFQGNSAPDKSGLPSDRFSAERTGGSVSTLTIQRTQQEDSAVYLCASSLVQGVEAFFGQGTRLTVV.

The genes are TRBV28 and TRBJ2-1; 12 bases align to TRBD2. J lost 3 bases, V lost 5 bases, and 8 bases had no gene match. Germline lookup yields CDR1 MDHEN and CDR2 SYDVKM. This CDR3 is 17 amino acids long. This CDR3 reads CASSRTSGNPNYNEQFF. The CDR3 coding sequence is TGTGCCAGCAGTCGGACTAGCGGGAACCCCAACTACAATGAGCAGTTCTTC.

J is TRBJ1-3 and V is TRBV5-6; D remains ambiguous. The CDR3 spans 14 residues. The germline CDR1 and CDR2 sequences are SGHDT and YYEEEE. The ends were cut back, 1 base at V and 0 bases at J, with 5 bases in the middle. The CDR3 sequence: CASSLRGSGNTIYF. CDR3 in DNA: TGTGCCAGCAGCTTGCGGGGCTCTGGAAACACCATATATTTT. The full variable domain, completed using reference TRBV5-6 and TRBJ1-3, is DAGVTQSPTHLIKTRGQQVTLRCSPKSGHDTVSWYQQALGQGPQFIFQYYEEEERQRGNFPDRFSGHQFPNYSSELNVNALLLGDSALYLCASSLRGSGNTIYFGEGSWLTVV.

Comment on this clone: An end of the junction does not agree with germline; a read error may underlie this. The chain joins TRBV10-3 to TRBJ1-1; no firm D call. The germline CDR1 and CDR2 sequences are ENHRY and SYGVKD. The CDR3 loop spans 12 amino acids. CDR3 region: CAISESNSEAFF. DNA for the CDR3: TGTGCCATCAGTGAGTCTAACAGTGAAGCTTTCTTT.

This sequence joins TRBV14 and TRBJ1-6, with 7 nucleotides matching TRBD1. In germline, CDR1 is SGHDN, CDR2 FVKESK. The CDR3 spans 15 residues. V was pared by 5 bases and J by 7 bases, with 8 bases of the junction left unmatched. This CDR3 is CASSLAGGWNSPLHF. CDR3 bases: TGTGCCAGCAGCTTAGCAGGGGGTTGGAATTCACCCCTCCACTTT.